A selection of T cell receptor beta chains follows, all from one sample in a study of T cell responses to AZD1222 COVID-19 vaccine. Using immunoSEQ multiplex PCR, the repertoire was profiled, and TCRdb retains in-frame clones only, with some absent. In the table there are approximately 89,000 clones, about 92% of which are singletons. The source material was peripheral blood, sampled on day 0 of AZD1222 vaccination. All receptors come from an adult in good health. Each CDR3 is given with its conserved first and last residue. D genes are given only for firm matches. The listing skips clone size in some rows; elsewhere it reads once, few, many or a size class.

>once|TRBD2|TRBJ2-1|TRBV3-1/TRBV3-2
CASSQGSTSGHNEQFF
TGTGCCAGCAGCCAAGGGTCGACTAGCGGCCACAATGAGCAGTTCTTC
>NA|NA|TRBJ1-1|TRBV9
CASSPYRQPNTEAFF
TGTGCCAGCAGCCCTTACCGACAGCCGAACACTGAAGCTTTCTTT
>once|NA|TRBJ2-3|TRBV20-1
CSASGMDTQYF
TGCAGTGCTAGTGGGATGGATACGCAGTATTTT
>NA|NA|TRBJ2-7|TRBV6-1
CASSDGRVQYEQYF
TGTGCCAGCAGTGATGGACGTGTTCAATACGAGCAGTACTTC
>NA|NA|TRBJ1-4|TRBV5-1
CASSSESGGENEKLFF
TGCGCCAGCAGCTCGGAGTCGGGGGGCGAGAATGAAAAACTGTTTTTT
>NA|NA|TRBJ2-1|TRBV19
CASSAGLTNEQFF
TGTGCCAGTAGTGCAGGACTCACCAATGAGCAGTTCTTC
>NA|TRBD1|TRBJ2-7|TRBV10-3
CAISAVAQGAYEQYF
TGTGCCATCAGTGCCGTGGCGCAGGGGGCTTACGAGCAGTACTTC
>NA|TRBD1|TRBJ1-3|TRBV5-1
CASSDYPGQVVGNTIYF
TGCGCCAGCAGCGATTATCCGGGACAGGTTGTTGGAAACACCATATATTTT
>NA|TRBD2|TRBJ2-3|TRBV19
CASSIDAGEDTQYF
TGTGCCAGTAGTATAGATGCGGGGGAAGATACGCAGTATTTT
>NA|TRBD2|TRBJ2-7|TRBV12-3/TRBV12-4
CASRLAGTYEQYF
TGTGCCAGCAGACTAGCGGGAACCTACGAGCAGTACTTC
>NA|NA|TRBJ1-2|TRBV6-1
CASSESGFGYTF
TGTGCCAGCAGTGAATCAGGGTTTGGCTACACCTTC
>NA|NA|TRBJ2-5|TRBV11-1
CASSPRGQGGTQYF
TGTGCCAGCAGCCCCAGAGGTCAGGGTGGGACCCAGTACTTC
>NA|TRBD1|TRBJ2-2|TRBV3-1/TRBV3-2
CASTQAQGYGSGELFF
TGTGCCAGCACCCAGGCACAGGGGTACGGTTCCGGGGAGCTGTTTTTT
>NA|TRBD2|TRBJ2-3|TRBV28
CASSLAGGHTDTQYF
TGTGCCAGCAGTTTAGCGGGAGGGCACACAGATACGCAGTATTTT
>NA|NA|TRBJ2-2|TRBV10-3
CAVQAGKNTGELFF
TGTGCCGTCCAAGCGGGCAAGAACACCGGGGAGCTGTTTTTT
>once|NA|TRBJ2-1|TRBV6-2/TRBV6-3
CASSYVQGGVDEQFF
TGTGCCAGCAGTTACGTGCAGGGGGGAGTCGATGAGCAGTTCTTC
>NA|TRBD1|TRBJ2-7|TRBV28
CASGGQGISYEQYF
TGTGCCAGCGGGGGACAGGGTATATCCTACGAGCAGTACTTC
>NA|NA|TRBJ2-2|TRBV5-1
CASSGAVDGELFF
TGCGCCAGCAGTGGGGCTGTCGACGGGGAGCTGTTTTTT
>NA|TRBD2|TRBJ2-7|TRBV5-8
CASSHGLDEQYF
TGTGCCAGCAGCCACGGACTAGACGAGCAGTACTTC
>NA|NA|TRBJ1-2|TRBV6-2/TRBV6-3
CASSPRGARYGYTF
TGTGCCAGCAGTCCGCGGGGGGCCCGGTATGGCTACACCTTC
>NA|NA|TRBJ2-5|TRBV2
CASNIPGRETQYF
TGTGCCAGCAATATCCCAGGGCGGGAGACCCAGTACTTC
>NA|TRBD1|TRBJ1-1|TRBV18
CASSPVRGLDTEAFF
TGTGCCAGCTCACCTGTCAGGGGGCTGGACACTGAAGCTTTCTTT
>NA|TRBD2|TRBJ2-1|TRBV6-2/TRBV6-3
CASSYGRVWEFF
TGTGCCAGCAGTTACGGGAGGGTATGGGAGTTCTTC
>NA|NA|TRBJ2-1|TRBV13
CASSRSTFDPYNEQFF
TGTGCCAGCAGCCGATCGACCTTTGACCCCTACAATGAGCAGTTCTTC
>once|NA|TRBJ1-5|TRBV27
CASSLSMGGYGNQPQHF
TGTGCCAGCAGTTTATCGATGGGGGGATATGGCAATCAGCCCCAGCATTTT
>NA|TRBD1|TRBJ2-6|TRBV13
CASSAGTGVSGANVLTF
TGTGCCAGCAGCGCCGGGACAGGGGTCTCTGGGGCCAACGTCCTGACTTTC
>NA|TRBD2|TRBJ2-7|TRBV28
CANLSPPCPGLALYEQYF
TGTGCCAACCTGTCACCCCCATGTCCGGGACTAGCGTTGTACGAGCAGTACTTC
>NA|NA|TRBJ1-1|TRBV27
CASSFNFLGAGTEAFF
TGTGCCAGCAGTTTTAACTTCCTGGGGGCTGGCACTGAAGCTTTCTTT
>NA|NA|TRBJ1-4|TRBV9
CASSAEHATNEKLFF
TGTGCCAGCAGCGCTGAGCATGCAACTAATGAAAAACTGTTTTTT
>NA|NA|TRBJ1-2|TRBV4-3
CASSQDRGGTDYGYTF
TGCGCCAGCAGCCAGGATAGGGGGGGTACCGACTATGGCTACACCTTC
>NA|TRBD2|TRBJ2-5|TRBV5-1
CASSLGLAGVGETQYF
TGCGCCAGCAGCTTGGGACTAGCGGGAGTAGGAGAGACCCAGTACTTC
>NA|NA|TRBJ1-6|TRBV29-1
CSVRTAGSPLHF
TGCAGCGTTAGGACAGCCGGTTCACCCCTCCACTTT
>once|TRBD1|TRBJ1-1|TRBV7-9
CASSLGQGPWAFF
TGTGCCAGCAGCTTAGGACAGGGGCCTTGGGCTTTCTTT
>NA|NA|TRBJ1-2|TRBV28
CASTLDNYGYTF
TGTGCCAGCACCTTGGATAACTATGGCTACACCTTC
>NA|NA|TRBJ1-3|TRBV6-2/TRBV6-3
CASSYDGTTGNTIYF
TGTGCCAGCAGTTACGATGGGACAACTGGAAACACCATATATTTT
>NA|NA|TRBJ1-6|TRBV12-3/TRBV12-4
CASSPGDNSPLHF
TGTGCCAGCAGTCCGGGAGATAATTCACCCCTCCACTTT
>NA|TRBD1|TRBJ1-2|TRBV27
CASRGQGVGGYTF
TGTGCCAGCAGGGGACAGGGGGTGGGTGGCTACACCTTC
>NA|NA|TRBJ2-7|TRBV27
CASSSLGAYEQYF
TGTGCCAGCAGTTCTTTGGGGGCCTACGAGCAGTACTTC
>NA|NA|TRBJ1-1|TRBV12-3/TRBV12-4
CASSPADTEAFF
TGTGCCAGCAGCCCCGCGGACACTGAAGCTTTCTTT
>NA|TRBD1|TRBJ1-2|TRBV28
CASSLGGQGAFYGYTF
TGTGCCAGCAGTTTAGGTGGACAGGGGGCGTTCTATGGCTACACCTTC
>NA|NA|TRBJ2-3|TRBV7-2
CASSLARDTQYF
TGTGCCAGCAGCTTAGCGAGAGATACGCAGTATTTT
>NA|NA|TRBJ1-2|TRBV7-8
CASSGDSYGYTF
TGTGCCAGCAGCGGAGACAGCTATGGCTACACCTTC
>NA|TRBD2|TRBJ2-7|TRBV4-3
CASSRDILGGEFEQYF
TGCGCCAGCAGCCGCGATATTCTGGGGGGGGAATTTGAGCAGTACTTC
>few|TRBD2|TRBJ2-5|TRBV6-5
CASGGAETQYF
TGTGCCTCCGGGGGGGCGGAGACCCAGTACTTC
>NA|TRBD1|TRBJ1-3|TRBV5-1
CASSFQTGPGNTIYF
TGCGCCAGCAGCTTCCAGACAGGGCCCGGAAACACCATATATTTT
>NA|TRBD2|TRBJ2-5|TRBV5-4
CASSHRAGEETQYF
TGTGCCAGCAGTCATCGAGCGGGAGAAGAGACCCAGTACTTC
>NA|NA|TRBJ1-2|TRBV6-1
CASREGGRLAYGYTF
TGTGCCAGCAGGGAAGGAGGCCGACTCGCCTATGGCTACACCTTC
>NA|NA|TRBJ1-2|TRBV7-2
CASSSAGGPNYGYTF
TGTGCCAGCAGCTCCGCCGGAGGACCCAACTATGGCTACACCTTC
>NA|NA|TRBJ1-4|TRBV2
CAIQGERNEKLFF
TGTGCCATACAGGGCGAACGAAATGAAAAACTGTTTTTT